Shown below are 9 T cell receptor beta chains from a single sample sequenced in a study of human T cells and chemical hapten exposure. The sample's time point: pre-sensitization, week 0. Treatment defined: therapeutic diphenylcyclopropenone sensitization with weekly scalp DPC. One entry per CDR3 protein results from TCRdb running MiXCR on the RACE reads. The data show about 98,000 distinct CDR3 sequences, with more than 10% seen just once and around 3.1% held by the top ten. The sample in question was whole blood, obtained in connection with sensitization to the hapten diphenylcyclopropenone (DPC). All receptors come from an older woman with alopecia areata. Some clones in this sample may be carry-over from other donors' samples.

The chain combines TRBV11-2 with TRBJ2-5, with TRBD1 as a possible D gene (6 bases). Trimming took off 1 base at V and 3 bases at J, with 6 bases between the two ends. The CDR3 totals 13 residues. Germline loops: CDR1 SGHAT, CDR2 FQNNGV. In nucleotides, the CDR3 is TGTGCCAGCAGCTTAGGACAGGAAGAGACCCAGTACTTC. Its translation is CASSLGQEETQYF.

The chain recombines TRBV19 with TRBJ1-5; 12 nucleotides agree with TRBD1. Per the germline V gene, CDR1 is LNHDA and CDR2 is SQIVND (reference sequence). This CDR3 has 15 amino acids. J gave up 5 bases and V 3 bases, and 2 bases lay outside the gene matches. CDR3 sequence: CASSIGTGGYQPQHF. CDR3 sequence (DNA): TGTGCCAGTAGTATCGGGACAGGGGGCTATCAGCCCCAGCATTTT.

This clonotype showed up many times. V and J are TRBV5-1 and TRBJ1-1, with no clear D. The V gene lost 5 bases and the J gene lost 5 bases, with 13 bases spanning the gap. The CDR3 covers 13 residues. Germline V gene data show CDR1 as SGHRS and CDR2 as YFSETQ. For the CDR3, the DNA is TGCGCCAGCAGAATCGGCTCCGGAACTGAAGCTTTCTTT. Translating it yields CASRIGSGTEAFF. Using reference TRBV5-1 and TRBJ1-1 for the parts outside the CDR3, the full variable domain is KAGVTQTPRYLIKTRGQQVTLSCSPISGHRSVSWYQQTPGQGLQFLFEYFSETQRNKGNFPGRFSGRQFSNSRSEMNVSTLELGDSALYLCASRIGSGTEAFFGQGTRLTVV.

CDR3 DNA: TGTGCCAGCAGTTTTATCACAAGGGGATCCTACAATGAGCAGTTCTTC. This sequence encodes CASSFITRGSYNEQFF. The gene calls are TRBV12-3 or TRBV12-4 and TRBJ2-1; maybe TRBD1 (5 bases). The V end was cut by 3 bases, the J end by 1 base, with 13 bases between. The CDR3 spans 16 residues.

Remarks on this clonotype: A much larger clone lies a single base off, so this may be a read error. The rearrangement links TRBV11-1 to TRBJ2-7, with D perhaps TRBD1 (6 bases). Germline V gene lookup returns CDR1 SGHAT and CDR2 FQDESV (reference sequence). V lost 7 bases to trimming and J lost 3 bases, with 31 bases between them. The CDR3 is made up of 19 amino acids. The chain's CDR3 is CASTPRQGGATGRGYEQYF. As DNA, the CDR3 is TGTGCCAGCACCCCGCGACAAGGGGGTGCGACGGGGCGCGGCTACGAGCAGTACTTC.

This clonotype was counted between two and nine times. The V call is TRBV10-3, the J call TRBJ1-2; 8 bases are shared with TRBD1. This CDR3 comprises 16 residues. V shed 3 bases and J 3 bases; nucleotides not matched to a gene: 9. Germline V gives CDR1 ENHRY, CDR2 SYGVKD. The CDR3 DNA is TGTGCCATCAGTGACCTATCATCGACAGGGGACTATGGCTACACCTTC. Its protein product is CAISDLSSTGDYGYTF.

Many counts were recorded for this clonotype. The chain is built from TRBV20-1 and TRBJ2-1; D gene unclear. Trimming removed 4 bases at V and 0 bases at J, with 10 bases between. This CDR3 has 14 residues. From germline, CDR1 is DFQATT and CDR2 SNEGSKA (reference sequence). CDR3 coding DNA: TGCAGTGCTAACATACAGAGCTCCTACAATGAGCAGTTCTTC. It is translated as CSANIQSSYNEQFF.

This clonotype was seen a few times. The rearrangement joins TRBV7-6 to TRBJ2-2; D could derive from TRBD1 or TRBD2 (5 bases each). With 1 base removed from V and 1 base from J, the gap between germline ends came to 16 bases. CDR3 length: 18 residues. Germline V CDR1 and CDR2: SGHVS, FNYEAQ. CDR3 region: CASSLVPPGRMNTGELFF. The CDR3 DNA is TGTGCCAGCAGCTTAGTTCCCCCGGGACGGATGAACACCGGGGAGCTGTTTTTT.

This clonotype is judged medium-sized (0.01 to 0.1%). CDR3 DNA: TGCAGTGCTAGAGCCCAGGGGGGGAACACTGAAGCTTTCTTT. Protein product: CSARAQGGNTEAFF. V is TRBV20-1 and J is TRBJ1-1, with 7 bases aligning to TRBD1. The germline V gene encodes CDR1 DFQATT and CDR2 SNEGSKA (reference sequence). J gave up 1 base and V 1 base, and 3 bases lay outside the gene matches. The CDR3 has 14 residues.